Listed below are T cell receptor beta chains from one sample, sequenced in a study of T cell responses to AZD1222 COVID-19 vaccine. TCRdb's table, derived via immunoSEQ multiplex PCR, lists solely in-frame clones and lacks some. This table holds 140,000 to 150,000 clones, roughly 93% found once. The source material was peripheral blood, sampled after recovery from COVID-19. The receptors were gathered from an adult who had recovered from COVID-19. Both conserved end residues are part of each CDR3. Fields, in order: V gene, D gene, clone size, J gene, CDR3 DNA, CDR3 protein. The D gene is left open where the match is weak. Expanded clones are given a class, and other clones once, few, many or no size at all.

V: TRBV29-1
D: TRBD2
size: -
J: TRBJ2-7
DNA: TGCAGCGTTGAAACACGAGCGGGAAACGAGCAGTACTTC
CDR3: CSVETRAGNEQYF

V: TRBV3-1/TRBV3-2
D: TRBD1
size: -
J: TRBJ2-1
DNA: TGTGCCAGCAGCCAATTACGGACAGGGGTCTACAATGAGCAGTTCTTC
CDR3: CASSQLRTGVYNEQFF

V: TRBV6-2/TRBV6-3
D: -
size: -
J: TRBJ1-1
DNA: TGTGCCAGCAGCTTTAGGGGGACTGAAGCTTTCTTT
CDR3: CASSFRGTEAFF

V: TRBV7-9
D: -
size: -
J: TRBJ2-7
DNA: TGTGCCAGCAGCTTAGGGCTAGAAAAGTTCCTGGAGCAGTACTTC
CDR3: CASSLGLEKFLEQYF

V: TRBV30
D: -
size: once
J: TRBJ1-4
DNA: TGTGCCTGGGGACCCTTGCGTAATGAAAAACTGTTTTTT
CDR3: CAWGPLRNEKLFF

V: TRBV5-1
D: TRBD1
size: -
J: TRBJ1-6
DNA: TGCGCCAGCAGCTTGATCTGGGGACAGGATTCACCCCTCCACTTT
CDR3: CASSLIWGQDSPLHF

V: TRBV29-1
D: TRBD1
size: -
J: TRBJ1-1
DNA: TGCAGCGTTGAATCGCGGGGACAGACGCAAGCTTTCTTT
CDR3: CSVESRGQTQAFF

V: TRBV5-4
D: -
size: once
J: TRBJ1-2
DNA: TGTGCCAGCAGCTTGGAGAACGGAGGTGGCTACACCTTC
CDR3: CASSLENGGGYTF

V: TRBV28
D: -
size: -
J: TRBJ2-7
DNA: TGTGCCAGCAGGGGATCGTACGAGCAGTACTTC
CDR3: CASRGSYEQYF

V: TRBV7-6
D: TRBD2
size: -
J: TRBJ2-2
DNA: TGTGCCAGCAGCTTGGGAGCGGGAGGGTTATCCGGGGAGCTGTTTTTT
CDR3: CASSLGAGGLSGELFF

V: TRBV5-4
D: TRBD2
size: -
J: TRBJ2-7
DNA: TGTGCCAGCAGCTTGGGACTAGCGGACGACGGAAACGAGCAGTACTTC
CDR3: CASSLGLADDGNEQYF

V: TRBV19
D: TRBD1
size: -
J: TRBJ1-6
DNA: TGTGCCAGTAGCTCCGAGACAGGGTATAATTCACCCCTCCACTTT
CDR3: CASSSETGYNSPLHF

V: TRBV2
D: TRBD1
size: -
J: TRBJ2-4
DNA: TGTGCCAGCACGCGGGACAGGTCTATAGCCAAAAACATTCAGTACTTC
CDR3: CASTRDRSIAKNIQYF

V: TRBV19
D: TRBD1
size: -
J: TRBJ2-7
DNA: TGTGCCAGTAGTACCCCGGGACAGTCTTCCTACGAGCAGTACTTC
CDR3: CASSTPGQSSYEQYF

V: TRBV18
D: -
size: once
J: TRBJ1-4
DNA: TGTGCCAGCTCATCACAGGGCCCTAATGAAAAACTGTTTTTT
CDR3: CASSSQGPNEKLFF

V: TRBV7-9
D: -
size: -
J: TRBJ1-3
DNA: TGTGCCAGCAGCTTCCCGGCAGCTGACGCGAGCTCTGGAAACACCATATATTTT
CDR3: CASSFPAADASSGNTIYF

V: TRBV5-4
D: TRBD1
size: -
J: TRBJ1-4
DNA: TGTGCCAGCAGCGTCGTTCATTCCGGGACAGGGCATGAAAAACTGTTTTTT
CDR3: CASSVVHSGTGHEKLFF

V: TRBV19
D: -
size: -
J: TRBJ2-5
DNA: TGTGCCAGTAGTATCTATGGACTGCAAGAGACCCAGTACTTC
CDR3: CASSIYGLQETQYF

V: TRBV4-1
D: TRBD1
size: -
J: TRBJ1-2
DNA: TGCGCCAGCAGCCAATCTCTAAGGACAGGTACTGAATATGGCTACACCTTC
CDR3: CASSQSLRTGTEYGYTF

V: TRBV10-1
D: -
size: once
J: TRBJ1-5
DNA: TGCGCCAGCAGTGAACAGAGCAATCAGCCCCAGCATTTT
CDR3: CASSEQSNQPQHF